This TCR beta chain comes out of a study of CD4 T cells in relation to SARS-CoV-2 and coronaviruses. The CDR3 contains 15 residues. Per germline, CDR1 KGHSH and CDR2 LQKENI. The V gene end was trimmed by 3 bases and the J gene end by 7 bases; junction bases not matched to a gene: 6. Points on this clone: The antigen remains undetermined.

Before the COVID-19 pandemic, during about 2011-2019, CD4+ T cells were taken from unexposed donors. After about ten days of culture, CD4+ T cells were isolated. Sequencing was performed with immunoSEQ multiplex PCR; in TCRdb, only in-frame clones are kept and a portion is missing. The repertoire holds approximately 20,000 clones, with 65% to 75% as singletons. Sample: CD4+ T cells from PBMCs, cultured in vitro. The rearrangement links TRBV18 to TRBJ1-6; TRBD1 agrees at 7 bases. The TCR comes from a human donor in good health. CDR3 loop: CASSPRDSSNSPLHF. CDR3 DNA sequence: TGTGCCAGCTCACCCCGGGACAGCTCGAATTCACCCCTCCACTTT. Combining the CDR3 with reference TRBV18 and TRBJ1-6 gives the whole variable domain NAGVMQNPRHLVRRRGQEARLRCSPMKGHSHVYWYRQLPEEGLKFMVYLQKENIIDESGMPKERFSAEFPKEGPSILRIQQVVRGDSAAYFCASSPRDSSNSPLHFGNGTRLTVT.